Following are 22 T cell receptor beta chains from one sample sequenced in a study of identical twins. TCRdb analysed the 5' RACE reads with MiXCR anew, one entry per CDR3 protein. The table lists about 250,000 distinct CDR3 sequences, 6% to 8% of them singletons. This same sample was also taken into another study, of yellow fever vaccine responses in identical twins.

The sequenced sample was CD8+ T cells sorted from blood. The receptors here all came from a woman between 18 and 30 years old in good health.

This clonotype was seen a few times. The chain uses TRBV12-3 or TRBV12-4 and TRBJ2-7; no firm D call. Trimming removed 6 bases from V and 5 bases from J, with 11 bases in between. The CDR3 consists of 12 residues. Here the CDR3 DNA reads TGTGCCAGCAGCCTGAACATGAACGAGCAGTACTTC. Translation gives CASSLNMNEQYF.

This clonotype was seen more than once but under ten times. The rearrangement links TRBV29-1 to TRBJ2-3, with D hard to call. The V gene lost 7 bases and the J gene lost 4 bases, with 9 bases spanning the gap. Germline values: CDR1 SQVTM, CDR2 ANQGSEA. The CDR3 is 11 amino acids. In DNA form, the CDR3 reads TGCAGCGGCGAGGATTCAGATACGCAGTATTTT. Amino acid sequence: CSGEDSDTQYF.

This clonotype was seen a few times. CDR3 residues: CASSTRMREEQFF. CDR3 in DNA: TGTGCCAGCAGCACCCGAATGCGGGAAGAGCAGTTCTTC. The rearrangement links TRBV7-8 to TRBJ2-1, with TRBD2 as a possible D gene (6 bases). The CDR3 is 13 residues long. V dropped 5 bases and J dropped 10 bases, with 15 bases sitting between them. The germline gives CDR1 SGHVS, CDR2 FQNEAQ.

This clonotype showed up many times. V gene TRBV10-3 combines with J gene TRBJ2-7, with a tentative D call TRBD1 (6 bases). The CDR3 length is 12 residues. The V gene lost 11 bases and the J gene lost 7 bases, with 18 bases spanning the gap. Germline V gene lookup returns CDR1 ENHRY and CDR2 SYGVKD. CDR3 amino acids: CAAEGDRNEQYF. CDR3 DNA: TGTGCCGCCGAGGGGGACCGGAATGAGCAGTACTTC.

CDR3 bases: TGTGCCAGCAGCCAGGGGACTAGCGGGTACACAGATACGCAGTATTTT. Translating it yields CASSQGTSGYTDTQYF. This rearrangement joins TRBV11-3 to TRBJ2-3, with 12 bases matching TRBD2. Trimming removed 5 bases from V and 2 bases from J; junction bases left unmatched: 5. Per the germline V gene, CDR1 is SGHNT and CDR2 is YENEEA. The CDR3 is 16 residues long.

V usage is TRBV4-1 and J usage is TRBJ1-1, with 11 bases fitting TRBD1. The CDR3 has 17 residues. Losses at the gene ends were 3 bases for V and 1 base for J; bases not matched to a gene: 7. Germline V lookup: CDR1 MGHRA, CDR2 YSYEKL. In DNA, the CDR3 is TGCGCCAGCAGCCACCCCACCGGGACAGGGGGGAACACTGAAGCTTTCTTT. As protein: CASSHPTGTGGNTEAFF.

This clonotype was counted a few times. The chain employs TRBV6-5 and TRBJ1-2, with D perhaps matching TRBD1 (6 bases). This CDR3 spans 13 amino acids. V gave up 2 bases and J gave up 7 bases, with 11 bases separating them. In germline, CDR1 is MNHEY, CDR2 SVGAGI. This CDR3 reads CASSYGGPVGYTF. The CDR3 bases are TGTGCCAGCAGTTACGGGGGCCCAGTTGGCTACACCTTC.

The genes are TRBV14 and TRBJ2-3, with D unresolved. The V end lost 1 base, the J end lost 0 bases, and 5 bases lay between the germline ends. CDR1 and CDR2 (germline): SGHDN, FVKESK. The CDR3 consists of 14 residues. The CDR3 reads CASSQGLSTDTQYF. DNA for the CDR3: TGTGCCAGCAGCCAAGGCCTAAGCACAGATACGCAGTATTTT.

At least ten counts were recorded for this clonotype. V usage is TRBV7-3 and J usage is TRBJ2-3; weak D call: TRBD2 (5 bases). Germline V CDR1 and CDR2: SGHTA, FQGTGA. The CDR3 sequence is 15 residues long. V was cut by 2 bases and J by 6 bases, with 15 bases left in between. The CDR3 loop is CASSLEGGLGDTQYF. The CDR3 coding sequence is TGTGCCAGCAGCTTAGAGGGCGGCCTGGGGGATACGCAGTATTTT.

This clonotype was observed many times. The chain couples TRBV11-1 to TRBJ2-1, with 9 bases lining up with TRBD1. J lost 4 bases, V lost 3 bases, and 13 bases had no gene match. The CDR3 spans 18 residues. The germline gives CDR1 SGHAT, CDR2 FQDESV (reference sequence). CDR3 in DNA: TGTGCCAGCAGCTTCGGACAGGGGCCTGGAGAGGGATACAATGAGCAGTTCTTC. This encodes CASSFGQGPGEGYNEQFF.

Only a few counts were recorded for this clonotype. The J gene is TRBJ2-2, the V gene TRBV6-1, with a tentative D call TRBD2 (6 bases). V lost 7 bases and J lost 3, with 12 bases in between. This CDR3 is built from 14 residues. The V gene's germline CDR1 is MNHNS and CDR2 SASEGT. Here the CDR3 DNA reads TGTGCCAGCACCGCGGGGAGTCACACCGGGGAGCTGTTTTTT. Encoded protein: CASTAGSHTGELFF.

The sample holds many counts of this clonotype. The CDR3 is CATSRDTYSNEQYF. As DNA, the CDR3 is TGTGCCACCAGCAGAGATACATATTCCAACGAGCAGTACTTC. The chain employs TRBV15 and TRBJ2-7; no definite D call. The CDR3 contains 14 residues. The V end was cut by 0 bases, the J end by 5 bases, with 11 bases between. Germline V gene data show CDR1 as LNHNV and CDR2 as YYDKDF (reference sequence).

The chain employs TRBV14 and TRBJ2-2; no firm D call. The CDR3 consists of 15 residues. Trimming removed 4 bases from V and 5 bases from J, with 14 bases in between. Germline V CDR1 and CDR2: SGHDN, FVKESK. DNA for the CDR3: TGTGCCAGCAGCCTCAGAGTGAGTGGTACCGGGGAGCTGTTTTTT. Translated: CASSLRVSGTGELFF.

The rearrangement links TRBV4-1 to TRBJ1-5; D is undetermined. CDR3 size: 15 residues. Trimming shortened V by 0 bases and J by 5 bases, and 11 bases separated the two germline ends. CDR1 is MGHRA, CDR2 YSYEKL, per germline. For the CDR3, the DNA is TGCGCCAGCAGCCAAGATCGGACTGCCGATCAGCCCCAGCATTTT. Translation: CASSQDRTADQPQHF.

This clonotype was picked up a small number of times. This chain connects TRBV4-2 to TRBJ2-1; either TRBD1 or TRBD2 may supply D (5 bases each). The CDR3 has 16 amino acids. Trimming pared 4 bases from V and 9 bases from J, leaving 22 bases between. The germline V gene encodes CDR1 LGHNA and CDR2 YNFKEQ. The CDR3 protein is CASSPRGAHPGSEQFF. CDR3 DNA sequence: TGTGCCAGCAGCCCCCGAGGGGCCCACCCGGGCTCTGAGCAGTTCTTC.

V is TRBV18 and J is TRBJ1-2; 9 bases line up with TRBD1. The germline V gene has CDR1 KGHSH and CDR2 LQKENI. The CDR3 length is 17 residues. With 0 bases clipped from V and 7 bases from J, the junction kept 12 bases outside the gene matches. CDR3: CASSPPDRTGGLGGYTF. The CDR3 DNA is TGTGCCAGCTCACCACCGGATCGAACAGGGGGCCTGGGTGGCTACACCTTC. Complete variable domain (other parts from reference TRBV18 and TRBJ1-2): NAGVMQNPRHLVRRRGQEARLRCSPMKGHSHVYWYRQLPEEGLKFMVYLQKENIIDESGMPKERFSAEFPKEGPSILRIQQVVRGDSAAYFCASSPPDRTGGLGGYTFGSGTRLTVV.

This clonotype has only a few counts. This chain connects TRBV4-2 to TRBJ2-2; D possibly uses TRBD1 or TRBD2 (5 bases each). Germline V gene sequence: CDR1 LGHNA, CDR2 YNFKEQ. Trimming took 3 bases from V and 3 from J, leaving 17 bases between them. This CDR3 contains 17 residues. CDR3 DNA sequence: TGTGCCAGCAGCCAGTTTCTGGTGGGGGAATACACCGGGGAGCTGTTTTTT. Translated, it gives CASSQFLVGEYTGELFF.

This clonotype was counted a single time. The V call is TRBV24-1, the J call TRBJ2-1; 13 nucleotides match TRBD2. This CDR3 is built from 21 residues. Germline lookup yields CDR1 KGHDR and CDR2 SFDVKD. The CDR3 spells CAASETPWTSGGHSPFDEQFF. The CDR3 region has the DNA TGTGCGGCCAGTGAGACGCCATGGACTAGCGGGGGCCACTCACCTTTCGATGAGCAGTTCTTC.

This clonotype occurred many times. The chain links TRBV2 to TRBJ2-1; D ambiguous. With 5 bases removed from V and 12 bases from J, the gap between germline ends came to 11 bases. The length of the CDR3 is 11 residues. The germline gives CDR1 SNHLY, CDR2 FYNNEI. The CDR3 DNA sequence: TGTGCCAGCAGTCCGGGTAGTTGGCAGTTCTTC. Its translation: CASSPGSWQFF.

This chain joins TRBV27 and TRBJ2-5; 8 bases agree with TRBD1. This CDR3 region has 16 residues. Germline V gives CDR1 MNHEY, CDR2 SMNVEV (reference sequence). Trimming took 4 bases from V and 5 from J; bases not matched to a gene: 12. The CDR3 bases are TGTGCCAGCAGTTCGGGTGTACAGGGGGTCGGGGAGACCCAGTACTTC. Translating it yields CASSSGVQGVGETQYF.

The rearrangement joins TRBV7-9 to TRBJ2-2; no clear D. V gave up 5 bases and J gave up 0 bases, with 10 bases separating them. Germline V gene sequence: CDR1 SEHNR, CDR2 FQNEAQ (reference sequence). The CDR3 is 15 residues long. The CDR3 DNA reads as TGTGCCAGCAGCGACCGGGCAGCGAACACCGGGGAGCTGTTTTTT. Protein product: CASSDRAANTGELFF. The full variable domain, completed using reference TRBV7-9 and TRBJ2-2, is DTGVSQNPRHKITKRGQNVTFRCDPISEHNRLYWYRQTLGQGPEFLTYFQNEAQLEKSRLLSDRFSAERPKGSFSTLEIQRTEQGDSAMYLCASSDRAANTGELFFGEGSRLTVL.

This clonotype was counted a few times. The chain joins TRBV15 to TRBJ2-3; TRBD1 aligns across 7 bases. CDR1 is LNHNV and CDR2 is YYDKDF in the germline V gene (reference sequence). The CDR3 loop spans 16 amino acids. With V trimmed by 5 bases and J by 1 base, 9 bases remained unmatched. The CDR3 nucleotides are TGTGCCACCAGCGAACAGGGGCGGCTGGGCACAGATACGCAGTATTTT. This encodes CATSEQGRLGTDTQYF.